Shown below are 8 T cell receptor beta chains from a single sample sequenced in a study of identical twins. TCRdb re-called the 5' RACE reads through MiXCR, storing one row per CDR3 protein. The data show around 1.7 million distinct CDR3 sequences, less than 35% seen once. The specimen sequenced was cord blood. The source of these receptors is a newborn girl in good health.

The chain employs TRBV28 and TRBJ1-4; possible D gene TRBD1, 5 bases. The CDR3 contains 14 residues. Looked up from germline, CDR1 is MDHEN and CDR2 is SYDVKM. Trimming shortened V by 8 bases and J by 7 bases, and 17 bases separated the two germline ends. The CDR3 loop is CASGKGQGGEKLFF. CDR3 coding DNA: TGTGCCAGCGGCAAGGGGCAGGGTGGTGAAAAACTGTTTTTT.

V gene TRBV30 combines with J gene TRBJ2-7; the D gene is possibly TRBD1 (6 bases). The CDR3 runs 14 residues. Deletions cut 2 bases from V and 6 bases from J, with 17 bases between. Germline loops: CDR1 GTSNPN, CDR2 SVGIG (reference sequence). The CDR3 DNA is TGTGCCTGGAGTCTGGCAGGGGACACATTCGAGCAGTACTTC. Translating it yields CAWSLAGDTFEQYF. Full variable domain (rest looked up from reference TRBV30 and TRBJ2-7): SQTIHQWPATLVQPVGSPLSLECTVEGTSNPNLYWYRQAAGRGLQLLFYSVGIGQISSEVPQNLSASRPQDRQFILSSKKLLLSDSGFYLCAWSLAGDTFEQYFGPGTRLTVT.

This clonotype was detected only a few times. The CDR3 reads CASSVAGGRNEQFF. The CDR3 nucleotides are TGTGCCAGCAGTGTAGCGGGGGGTCGGAATGAGCAGTTCTTC. This chain joins TRBV25-1 and TRBJ2-1; TRBD2 aligns across 10 bases. V shed 4 bases and J 7 bases; nucleotides not matched to a gene: 4. Germline values: CDR1 MGHDK, CDR2 SYGVNS. The CDR3 spans 14 residues.

The chain joins TRBV7-2 to TRBJ2-7; no definite D call. Trimming took off 1 base at V and 7 bases at J, with 14 bases between the two ends. Looked up from germline, CDR1 is SGHTA and CDR2 is FQGNSA. The CDR3 consists of 14 residues. CDR3 nucleotide sequence: TGTGCCAGCAGCTTAGGGTACGCCTACAATGAGCAGTACTTC. This encodes CASSLGYAYNEQYF.

This chain links TRBV29-1 with TRBJ2-3, with D hard to call. V shed 7 bases and J shed 6 bases, with 17 bases lying between them. Germline CDR1 reads SQVTM; CDR2 reads ANQGSEA. The length of the CDR3 is 13 residues. CDR3 bases: TGCAGCGCTGAGACCCTGTGGCGGGATACGCAGTATTTT. Its protein product is CSAETLWRDTQYF.

The chain employs TRBV7-9 and TRBJ2-2, with 10 bases fitting TRBD2. Germline values: CDR1 SEHNR, CDR2 FQNEAQ (reference sequence). CDR3 length: 16 amino acids. V was clipped by 5 bases and J by 2 bases; unmatched bases: 5. As DNA, the CDR3 is TGTGCCAGCAGCACCCGGACTAGCGGTAACACCGGGGAGCTGTTTTTT. Translated: CASSTRTSGNTGELFF.

The genes are TRBV27 and TRBJ1-4, with 10 bases aligning to TRBD1. Germline lookup yields CDR1 MNHEY and CDR2 SMNVEV (reference sequence). The junction had 2 bases not matched to a gene; V was cut back by 8 bases and J by 5 bases. The CDR3 has 13 residues. The CDR3 spells CASPGQGNEKLFF. The DNA for the CDR3 is TGTGCCAGCCCGGGACAGGGGAATGAAAAACTGTTTTTT.

As DNA, the CDR3 is TGTGCCAGTAGTACAGGGGACCGTAACTACGAGCAGTACTTC. It codes for CASSTGDRNYEQYF. V gene TRBV19 combines with J gene TRBJ2-7; tentatively, D is TRBD1 (6 bases). Trimming shortened V by 4 bases and J by 3 bases, and 13 bases separated the two germline ends. The CDR3 runs to 14 residues. The germline gives CDR1 LNHDA, CDR2 SQIVND (reference sequence).